This T cell receptor beta chain was identified during a study of blood T cells in healthy people across ages. On the study more broadly: Per every two T cells, about one barcoded beta molecule was captured by template switching. Study-level results: Per-million-T-cell TCR beta diversity fell roughly linearly with age.

As for this clonotype: The target antigen is unknown.

Through a sample-barcoded 5' primer and a J-beta primer mix, a second PCR was run for 7 to 11 cycles. TCRdb ran MiXCR on the 5' RACE reads and lists one entry per CDR3 protein. The sample has about 780,000 distinct CDR3 sequences, 20% to 30% seen once. Trimming stripped 6 bases from V and 11 bases from J, with 17 bases between. CDR1 and CDR2 from the germline V gene are PRHDT and FYEKMQ (reference sequence). This CDR3 contains 14 residues. The sample was also linked to a second study, of T cells of mothers and their children. This second study notes: Mothers yielded over 8 million CDR3 reads, children about 3.1 million each. Microchimeric T cell clones that persisted were not detected.

The sequenced sample consisted of blood. The source is a boy between 10 and 17 years old in good health. J is TRBJ2-6 and V is TRBV13; weak D call: TRBD1 (5 bases). CDR3 protein: CASSRTSLTDVLTF. CDR3 coding DNA: TGTGCCAGCAGTCGGACATCTCTAACGGACGTCCTGACTTTC.